These 24 T cell receptor beta chains came from one sample sequenced in a study of regulatory T cells in long-lasting Graves disease. Construction of TCR beta libraries relied on iRepertoire HTBI primers and on Arm-PCR targeting CDR3 regions. TCRdb re-called the multiplex PCR reads with MiXCR, one entry per CDR3 protein. This sample carries about 420,000 distinct CDR3 sequences, less than 20% of them seen once, and the ten largest clones take about 23%. Time point meaning: newly diagnosed GD, antithyroid drugs for less than 3 months. RNA from PBMCs was the source of the TCR library. These data were likewise used in another study, on T cells in Graves' hyperthyroidism and ophthalmopathy.

Specimen: peripheral blood mononuclear cells (PBMCs), collected at new diagnosis, from a patient treated with antithyroid drugs. Receptor source: a woman aged 18 to 35 with Graves disease.

V is TRBV5-1 and J is TRBJ2-2; unclear D gene. The CDR3 covers 12 residues. Germline lookup yields CDR1 SGHRS and CDR2 YFSETQ. The V gene lost 3 bases and the J gene lost 10 bases, with 10 bases spanning the gap. The CDR3 here is CASSSTGEELFF. CDR3 nucleotides: TGCGCCAGCAGCTCGACTGGGGAGGAGCTGTTTTTT.

This clonotype was seen a handful of times. The chain combines TRBV20-1 with TRBJ1-1; no firm D call. The CDR3 contains 12 residues. Germline V gene sequence: CDR1 DFQATT, CDR2 SNEGSKA (reference sequence). Trimming left V 5 bases short and J 4 bases short, with 11 bases between. CDR3 residues: CSAAPGSTEAFF. The CDR3 DNA reads as TGCAGTGCTGCACCAGGTTCCACTGAAGCTTTCTTT.

This clonotype was counted a few times. V is TRBV29-1 and J is TRBJ2-7; 14 positions match TRBD2. From germline, CDR1 is SQVTM and CDR2 ANQGSEA. Germline trimming cut 7 bases from V and 4 bases from J; bases unmatched to any gene: 9. The CDR3 extends over 15 amino acids. DNA for the CDR3: TGCAGCGCGAGACTTGGACTAGCGGGGGGATACGAGCAGTACTTC. This gives the protein CSARLGLAGGYEQYF.

This clonotype was detected ten times or more. The rearrangement joins TRBV27 to TRBJ2-7; D is unresolved. The germline gives CDR1 MNHEY, CDR2 SMNVEV (reference sequence). Deletions cut 2 bases from V and 0 bases from J, with 11 bases between. This CDR3 has 15 amino acids. In nucleotides, the CDR3 is TGTGCCAGCAGTTTAAGGCCGGAGAGCTCCTACGAGCAGTACTTC. Translating it yields CASSLRPESSYEQYF.

The V and J genes are TRBV7-2 and TRBJ1-6; maybe TRBD1 (6 bases). Germline V gives CDR1 SGHTA, CDR2 FQGNSA. V gave up 5 bases and J gave up 5 bases, with 13 bases separating them. The CDR3 spans 15 residues. The CDR3 reads CASSQPGHHNSPLHF. The CDR3, as DNA: TGTGCCAGCAGCCAACCGGGACATCATAATTCACCCCTCCACTTT.

This clonotype was recorded many times. DNA for the CDR3: TGTGCCAGCAGAACCGCCTCAGCGGGAATGGCGGTGCGGAACACTGAAGCTTTCTTT. It is translated as CASRTASAGMAVRNTEAFF. This chain joins TRBV28 and TRBJ1-1; D call uncertain. Germline CDR1 MDHEN, CDR2 SYDVKM. The CDR3 is made up of 19 amino acids. V lost 6 bases to trimming and J lost 1 base, with 27 bases between them.

This chain joins TRBV30 and TRBJ2-2; weak D call: TRBD2 (6 bases). The ends were cut back, 0 bases at V and 7 bases at J, with 18 bases in the middle. This CDR3 comprises 16 residues. Germline lookup yields CDR1 GTSNPN and CDR2 SVGIG (reference sequence). The CDR3, as DNA: TGTGCCTGGAGTGTAGGGTTCTGGCGGGGCGGCGGGGAGCTGTTTTTT. Its protein product is CAWSVGFWRGGGELFF. Supplemented by reference TRBV30 and TRBJ2-2, the full variable domain reads SQTIHQWPATLVQPVGSPLSLECTVEGTSNPNLYWYRQAAGRGLQLLFYSVGIGQISSEVPQNLSASRPQDRQFILSSKKLLLSDSGFYLCAWSVGFWRGGGELFFGEGSRLTVL.

V usage is TRBV28 and J usage is TRBJ1-2, with TRBD1 matching 9 bases. CDR3 length: 15 amino acids. The germline V gene encodes CDR1 MDHEN and CDR2 SYDVKM. V shed 5 bases, J shed 4 bases, and the junction held 8 bases outside the gene matches. CDR3 in amino acids: CASSVQGALTYGYTF. The CDR3 DNA sequence: TGTGCCAGCAGTGTACAGGGGGCGTTGACCTATGGCTACACCTTC.

This clonotype was recorded many times. The chain combines TRBV19 with TRBJ2-7; D remains ambiguous. Germline V CDR1 and CDR2: LNHDA, SQIVND (reference sequence). CDR3 size: 15 residues. Trimming cost V 4 bases and J 2 bases, with 15 bases left between them. The CDR3 DNA follows: TGTGCCAGTAGTAATCTGGGGTCCCTTACCTACGAGCAGTACTTC. Translation gives CASSNLGSLTYEQYF.

About this clonotype: A much larger clone sits a single nucleotide away, making a read error possible. Without the conserved terminal phenylalanine or tryptophan, this CDR3 likely stems from a read error. V and J are TRBV28 and TRBJ2-2, with D possibly matching TRBD1 (5 bases). The CDR3 sequence is 14 residues long. Germline V CDR1 and CDR2: MDHEN, SYDVKM. The V and J ends lost 1 base and 8 bases respectively, with 11 bases between them. The CDR3 sequence is CASSLSGQSGELFL. DNA for the CDR3: TGTGCCAGCAGTTTATCAGGACAATCGGGGGAGCTGTTTCTT.

This clonotype was counted many times. V gene TRBV2 combines with J gene TRBJ2-1, with 7 bases matching TRBD1. The CDR3 runs to 12 residues. V shed 11 bases, J shed 4 bases, and the junction held 5 bases outside the gene matches. Looked up from germline, CDR1 is SNHLY and CDR2 is FYNNEI. DNA for the CDR3: TGTGCCGCCACGGGACAGTACAATGAGCAGTTCTTC. Encoded protein: CAATGQYNEQFF.

This clonotype was recorded at least ten times. V gene TRBV12-3 or TRBV12-4 combines with J gene TRBJ1-1; perhaps TRBD1 as D (5 bases). The length of the CDR3 is 15 residues. Trimming left V 1 base short and J 3 bases short, with 12 bases between. The CDR3 bases are TGTGCCAGCAGTTTAGGGTGGGGAGGGGACACTGAAGCTTTCTTT. Its protein is CASSLGWGGDTEAFF.

This clonotype was detected a few times. A much more abundant neighbour one base away suggests this may be a read error. This rearrangement joins TRBV9 to TRBJ2-3, with TRBD2 identical over 13 bases. This CDR3 comprises 18 residues. Germline V gene sequence: CDR1 SGDLS, CDR2 YYNGEE. CDR3 DNA: TGTGCCAGCAGCGCGGGACTAGCGGGGATATCGGCCACAGGTACGCAGTATTTT. Translation: CASSAGLAGISATGTQYF. Full variable domain (outside the CDR3, taken from reference TRBV9 and TRBJ2-3): DSGVTQTPKHLITATGQRVTLRCSPRSGDLSVYWYQQSLDQGLQFLIQYYNGEERAKGNILERFSAQQFPDLHSELNLSSLELGDSALYFCASSAGLAGISATGTQYFGPGTRLTVL.

This clonotype was seen a handful of times. The rearrangement links TRBV12-3 or TRBV12-4 to TRBJ1-2, with 7 bases aligning to TRBD1. V shed 4 bases and J 6 bases; nucleotides not matched to a gene: 2. The CDR3 consists of 12 residues. The CDR3 loop reads CASSSTGNGYTF. The CDR3 DNA reads as TGTGCCAGCAGTTCGACAGGGAATGGCTACACCTTC.

This clonotype showed up many times. CDR3 amino acids: CASSPGHTYEQYF. In DNA form, the CDR3 reads TGTGCCAGCAGCCCGGGACATACCTACGAGCAGTACTTC. V gene TRBV3-1 combines with J gene TRBJ2-7; tentatively, D is TRBD1 (6 bases). V lost 4 bases to trimming and J lost 2 bases, with 9 bases between them. This CDR3 spans 13 amino acids. Per germline, CDR1 LGHDT and CDR2 YNNKEL (reference sequence).

Notes on this clonotype: A much larger clonotype is one base distant, so this may be a read error. The chain couples TRBV28 to TRBJ2-1; perhaps TRBD2 as D (6 bases). The length of the CDR3 is 13 residues. Germline V lookup: CDR1 MDHEN, CDR2 SYDVKM. The CDR3 sequence is CACSFGGDNEQFF. For the CDR3, the DNA is TGTGCCTGCAGTTTTGGAGGGGACAATGAGCAGTTCTTC.

In its sample, this clonotype was seen many times. The chain recombines TRBV11-2 with TRBJ2-1, with D hard to call. This CDR3 spans 12 amino acids. Germline V gene lookup returns CDR1 SGHAT and CDR2 FQNNGV. Trimming cost V 0 bases and J 5 bases, with 2 bases left between them. The CDR3 DNA sequence: TGTGCCAGCAGCTTAGACGACAATGAGCAGTTCTTC. It yields the protein CASSLDDNEQFF.

This clonotype was seen at least ten times. The chain combines TRBV7-8 with TRBJ2-3, with 7 bases matching TRBD1. This CDR3 has 16 amino acids. Germline lookup yields CDR1 SGHVS and CDR2 FQNEAQ. J was trimmed by 3 bases and V by 6 bases; bases with no gene match: 12. The CDR3 region is CASRVRQGTGTDTQYF. CDR3 DNA sequence: TGTGCCAGCAGAGTCCGACAGGGCACCGGGACAGATACGCAGTATTTT.

In its sample, this clonotype was seen many times. The chain has TRBV18 and TRBJ1-4, with D uncertain. The CDR3 length is 13 residues. CDR1 is KGHSH, CDR2 LQKENI, per germline. Trimming shortened V by 4 bases and J by 8 bases, and 11 bases separated the two germline ends. This CDR3 is CASSLKGVEKLFF. The CDR3 DNA follows: TGTGCCAGCTCACTGAAGGGAGTGGAAAAACTGTTTTTT.

This clonotype was counted between two and nine times. A much larger clone differs from this one at a single base, so this may be a read error. The chain combines TRBV18 with TRBJ2-7; 7 bases align to TRBD2. With V trimmed by 2 bases and J by 5 bases, 6 bases remained unmatched. CDR3 length: 14 residues. The germline CDR1 and CDR2 sequences are KGHSH and LQKENI. The CDR3 nucleotides are TGTGCCAGCTCACCAGGCGGGAGCGGCCACGAGCAGTACTTC. It is translated as CASSPGGSGHEQYF.

The chain recombines TRBV15 with TRBJ1-5, with D perhaps matching TRBD1 (5 bases). Germline assignment: CDR1 LNHNV and CDR2 YYDKDF (reference sequence). Trimming removed 4 bases from V and 3 bases from J, with 10 bases in between. The length of the CDR3 is 14 residues. Here the CDR3 reads CATSKGQTNQPQHF. CDR3 bases: TGTGCCACCAGCAAGGGGCAGACCAATCAGCCCCAGCATTTT.

The V and J genes are TRBV15 and TRBJ2-3; a weak D match, TRBD2 (6 bases). Germline V gives CDR1 LNHNV, CDR2 YYDKDF (reference sequence). This CDR3 contains 12 residues. Trimming left V 5 bases short and J 4 bases short, with 7 bases between. The chain's CDR3 is CATSPGADTQYF. CDR3 sequence (DNA): TGTGCCACCAGCCCGGGGGCAGATACGCAGTATTTT.

This clonotype showed up many times. The V call is TRBV12-3 or TRBV12-4, the J call TRBJ2-1; D tentatively reads TRBD1 or TRBD2 (5 bases each). The CDR3 sequence is 14 residues long. Trimming left V 7 bases short and J 0 bases short, with 10 bases between. In DNA, the CDR3 is TGTGCCAGCAAGGCAGGGAGCTCCTACAATGAGCAGTTCTTC. Translation gives CASKAGSSYNEQFF.

This clonotype has more than one count but fewer than ten. The chain is built from TRBV5-8 and TRBJ1-6; D call uncertain. Deletions cut 4 bases from V and 10 bases from J, with 12 bases between. From germline, CDR1 is SGHTS and CDR2 YDEGEE. This CDR3 region has 13 residues. For the CDR3, the DNA is TGTGCCAGCAGCGATTTCGGGTTATCACCCCTCCACTTT. Amino acid sequence: CASSDFGLSPLHF. The whole variable domain, filled in from reference TRBV5-8 and TRBJ1-6, reads EAGVTQSPTHLIKTRGQQATLRCSPISGHTSVYWYQQALGLGLQFLLWYDEGEERNRGNFPPRFSGRQFPNYSSELNVNALELEDSALYLCASSDFGLSPLHFGNGTRLTVT.